The TCR beta chain described here comes from a study of vaccination effects on CD4 cells after COVID-19. Notes on the study in general: In the late period after vaccination, infection- and vaccine-induced clones contracted markedly. Early timepoints after infection were absent, and convalescent patients were few in the study.

The CDR3 spans 16 residues. Per germline, CDR1 SGHNT and CDR2 YYREEE (reference sequence). V was clipped by 4 bases and J by 3 bases; unmatched bases: 9. This table comes from immunoSEQ multiplex PCR, and its TCRdb copy is limited to in-frame clones, with some not included. The sample yields 20,000 to 25,000 clones, roughly 72% seen once. ViraFEST expansion of antigen-specific CD4+ T cells with viral peptide pools preceded sequencing. Culturing for more than eight days preceded CD4+ T cell isolation. The healthy vaccine recipients, who had no prior SARS-CoV-2 infection, showed negative nucleocapsid antibodies. For each well, about 1.8 million PBMC were cultured with 10 IU/ml IL-2 and 9.5 to 10 ug/ml peptides. Concerning this clone itself: Its antigen is not identified.

The sample in question was CD4+ T cells from PBMCs cultured with HCoV-NL63 spike peptides, obtained before COVID-19 vaccination. The rearrangement joins TRBV5-4 to TRBJ1-3, with 8 nucleotides matching TRBD1. The TCR sequence derives from a human donor who received a COVID-19 vaccine. Written as DNA, the CDR3 is TGTGCCAGCAGCGGGGACAGGAGGGGATATGGAAACACCATATATTTT. Translating it yields CASSGDRRGYGNTIYF.